The T cell receptor beta chain under discussion was sequenced for a study of T cells in Graves' hyperthyroidism and ophthalmopathy. RNA transcripts yielded amplified TCR beta CDR3 regions. First-round RT-PCR targeting the TCR CDR3 was performed with the HTBI primer set. TCRdb reprocessed the multiplex PCR reads via MiXCR and lists one record per CDR3 protein. The sample has approximately 740,000 distinct CDR3 sequences; 13% to 15% are singletons. The CDR3 has 15 residues. Germline V gene data show CDR1 as MNHNS and CDR2 as SASEGT. V was cut by 5 bases and J by 4 bases, with 14 bases left in between. V usage is TRBV6-1 and J usage is TRBJ2-2; D unclear. The receptor comes from a woman aged 18-29 years with Graves' hyperthyroidism. Material: blood. CDR3 region: CASSSQAGTTGELFF. CDR3 bases: TGTGCCAGCAGTTCCCAAGCTGGAACCACCGGGGAGCTGTTTTTT.